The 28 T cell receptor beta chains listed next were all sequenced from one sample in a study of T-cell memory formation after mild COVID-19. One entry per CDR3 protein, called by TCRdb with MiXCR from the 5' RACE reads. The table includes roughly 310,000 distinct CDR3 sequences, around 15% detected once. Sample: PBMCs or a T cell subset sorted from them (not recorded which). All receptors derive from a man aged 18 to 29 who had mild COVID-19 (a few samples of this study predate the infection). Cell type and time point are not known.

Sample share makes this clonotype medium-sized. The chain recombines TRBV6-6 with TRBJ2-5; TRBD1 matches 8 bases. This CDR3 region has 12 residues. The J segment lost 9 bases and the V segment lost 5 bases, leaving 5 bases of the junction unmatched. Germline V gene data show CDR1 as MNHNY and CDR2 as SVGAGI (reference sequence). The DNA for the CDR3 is TGTGCCAGCAGTGCAGGGGGCGGGTCCCAGTACTTC. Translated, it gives CASSAGGGSQYF.

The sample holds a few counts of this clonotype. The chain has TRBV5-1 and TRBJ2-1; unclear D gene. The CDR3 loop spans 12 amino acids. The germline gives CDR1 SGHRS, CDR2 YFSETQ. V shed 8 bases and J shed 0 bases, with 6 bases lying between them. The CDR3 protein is CASMSSYNEQFF. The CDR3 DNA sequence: TGCGCCAGTATGAGCTCCTACAATGAGCAGTTCTTC.

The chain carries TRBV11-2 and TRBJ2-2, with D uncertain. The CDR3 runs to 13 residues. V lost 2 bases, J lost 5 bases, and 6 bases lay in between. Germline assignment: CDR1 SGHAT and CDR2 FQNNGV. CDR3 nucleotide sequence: TGTGCCAGCAGCTTATCGACGACCGGGGAGCTGTTTTTT. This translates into CASSLSTTGELFF.

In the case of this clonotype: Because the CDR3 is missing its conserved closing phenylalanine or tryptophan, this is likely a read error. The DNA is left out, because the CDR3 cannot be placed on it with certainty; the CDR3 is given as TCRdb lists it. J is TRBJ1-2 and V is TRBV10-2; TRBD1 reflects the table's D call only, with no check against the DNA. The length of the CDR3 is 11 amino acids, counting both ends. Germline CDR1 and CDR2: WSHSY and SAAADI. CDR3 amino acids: CASNGQGGCEK.

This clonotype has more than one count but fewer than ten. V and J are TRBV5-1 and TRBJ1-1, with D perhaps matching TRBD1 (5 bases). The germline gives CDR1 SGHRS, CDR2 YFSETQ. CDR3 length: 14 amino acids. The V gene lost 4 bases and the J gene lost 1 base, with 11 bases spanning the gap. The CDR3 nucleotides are TGCGCCAGCAGCCTTTCCGGGACGAACACTGAAGCTTTCTTT. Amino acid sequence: CASSLSGTNTEAFF.

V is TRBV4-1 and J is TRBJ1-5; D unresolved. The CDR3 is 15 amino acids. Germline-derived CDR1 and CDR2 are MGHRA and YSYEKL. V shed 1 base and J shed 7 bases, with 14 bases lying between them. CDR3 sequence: CASSQVEGSEQPQHF. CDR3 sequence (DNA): TGCGCCAGCAGCCAAGTTGAGGGAAGTGAGCAGCCCCAGCATTTT.

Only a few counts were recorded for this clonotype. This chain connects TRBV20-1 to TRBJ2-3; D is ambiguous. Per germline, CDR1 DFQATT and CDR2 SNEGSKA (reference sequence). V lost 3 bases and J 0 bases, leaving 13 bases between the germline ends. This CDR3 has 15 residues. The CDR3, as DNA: TGCAGTGCTAGTGGACGAGCTCAAAGCACAGATACGCAGTATTTT. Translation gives CSASGRAQSTDTQYF.

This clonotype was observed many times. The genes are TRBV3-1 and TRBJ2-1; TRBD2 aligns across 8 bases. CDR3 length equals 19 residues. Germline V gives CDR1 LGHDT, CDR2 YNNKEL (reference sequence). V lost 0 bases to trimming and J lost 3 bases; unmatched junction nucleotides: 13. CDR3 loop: CASSQDIRETSEFYNEQFF. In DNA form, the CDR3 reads TGTGCCAGCAGCCAAGATATCAGGGAGACTAGCGAGTTCTACAATGAGCAGTTCTTC.

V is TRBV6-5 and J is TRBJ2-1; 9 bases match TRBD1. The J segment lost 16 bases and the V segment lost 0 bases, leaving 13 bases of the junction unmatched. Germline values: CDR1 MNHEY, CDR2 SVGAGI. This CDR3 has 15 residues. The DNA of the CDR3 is TGTGCCAGCAGTTACTCGACGCCGATCCGGGACAGGGTCTTCTTC. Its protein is CASSYSTPIRDRVFF.

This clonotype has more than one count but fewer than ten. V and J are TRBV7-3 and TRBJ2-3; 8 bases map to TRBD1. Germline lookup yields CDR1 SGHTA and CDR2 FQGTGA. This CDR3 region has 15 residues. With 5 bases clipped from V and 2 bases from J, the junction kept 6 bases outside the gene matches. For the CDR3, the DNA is TGTGCCAGCAGCCGACAGGGGCGAAACACAGATACGCAGTATTTT. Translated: CASSRQGRNTDTQYF.

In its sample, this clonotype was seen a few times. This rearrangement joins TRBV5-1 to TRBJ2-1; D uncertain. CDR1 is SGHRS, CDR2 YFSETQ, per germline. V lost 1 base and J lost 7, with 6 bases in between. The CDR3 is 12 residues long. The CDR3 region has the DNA TGCGCCAGCAGCTTGCGACCTAATGAGCAGTTCTTC. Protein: CASSLRPNEQFF.

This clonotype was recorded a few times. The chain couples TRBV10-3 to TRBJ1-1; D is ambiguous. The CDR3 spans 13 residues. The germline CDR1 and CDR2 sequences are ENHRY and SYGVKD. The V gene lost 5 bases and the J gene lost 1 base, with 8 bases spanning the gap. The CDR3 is CAISRQANTEAFF. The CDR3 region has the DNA TGTGCCATCAGTCGGCAGGCGAACACTGAAGCTTTCTTT.

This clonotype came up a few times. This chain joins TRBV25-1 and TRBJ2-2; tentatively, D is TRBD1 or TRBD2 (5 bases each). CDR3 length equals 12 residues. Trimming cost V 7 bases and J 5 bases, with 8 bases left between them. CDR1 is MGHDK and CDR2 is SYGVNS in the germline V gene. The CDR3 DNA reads TGTGCCAGCACTTGGGGGACCGGGGAGCTGTTTTTT. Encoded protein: CASTWGTGELFF.

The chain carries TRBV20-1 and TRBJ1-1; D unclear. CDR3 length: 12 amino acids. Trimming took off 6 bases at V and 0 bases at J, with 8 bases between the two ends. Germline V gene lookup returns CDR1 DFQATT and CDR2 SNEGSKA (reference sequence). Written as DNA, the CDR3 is TGCAGTGCGCCTCGGATGAACACTGAAGCTTTCTTT. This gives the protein CSAPRMNTEAFF.

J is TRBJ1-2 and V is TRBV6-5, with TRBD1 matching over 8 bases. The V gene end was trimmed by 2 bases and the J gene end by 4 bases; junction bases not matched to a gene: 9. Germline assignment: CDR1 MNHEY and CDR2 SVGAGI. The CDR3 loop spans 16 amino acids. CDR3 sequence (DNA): TGTGCCAGCAGTTACCAACCGTACAGGGGGGGCTATGGCTACACCTTC. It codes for CASSYQPYRGGYGYTF.

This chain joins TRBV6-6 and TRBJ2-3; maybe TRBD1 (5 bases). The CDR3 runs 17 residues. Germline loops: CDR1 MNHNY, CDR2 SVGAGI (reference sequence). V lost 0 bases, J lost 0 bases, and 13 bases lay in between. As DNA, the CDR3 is TGTGCCAGCAGTTACTCGATATGGGGCACTAGCACAGATACGCAGTATTTT. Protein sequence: CASSYSIWGTSTDTQYF.

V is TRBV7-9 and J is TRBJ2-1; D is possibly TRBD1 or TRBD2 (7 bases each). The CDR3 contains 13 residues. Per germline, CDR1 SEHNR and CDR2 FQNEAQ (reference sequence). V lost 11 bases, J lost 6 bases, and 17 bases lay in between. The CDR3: CAVRGGVPNEQFF. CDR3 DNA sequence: TGTGCCGTCAGGGGGGGAGTCCCCAATGAGCAGTTCTTC. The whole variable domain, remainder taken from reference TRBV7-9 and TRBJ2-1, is DTGVSQNPRHKITKRGQNVTFRCDPISEHNRLYWYRQTLGQGPEFLTYFQNEAQLEKSRLLSDRFSAERPKGSFSTLEIQRTEQGDSAMYLCAVRGGVPNEQFFGPGTRLTVL.

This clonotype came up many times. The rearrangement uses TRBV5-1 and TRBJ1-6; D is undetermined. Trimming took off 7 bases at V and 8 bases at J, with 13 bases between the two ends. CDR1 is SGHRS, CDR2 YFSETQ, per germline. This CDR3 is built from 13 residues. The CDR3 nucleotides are TGCGCCAGCGCGCTTAAAAAGGATTCACCCCTCCACTTT. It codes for CASALKKDSPLHF.

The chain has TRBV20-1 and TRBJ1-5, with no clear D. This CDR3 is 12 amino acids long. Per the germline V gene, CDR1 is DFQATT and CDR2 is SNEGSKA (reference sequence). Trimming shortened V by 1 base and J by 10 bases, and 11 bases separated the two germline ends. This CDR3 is CSARAWPAPQHF. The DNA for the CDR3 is TGCAGTGCTAGAGCTTGGCCCGCCCCCCAGCATTTT.

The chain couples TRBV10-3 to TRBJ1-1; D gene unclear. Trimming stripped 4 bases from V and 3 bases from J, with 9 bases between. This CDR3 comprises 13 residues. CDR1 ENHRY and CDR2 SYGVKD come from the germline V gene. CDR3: CAISVRRDTEAFF. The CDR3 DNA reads TGTGCCATCAGTGTGAGGAGAGACACTGAAGCTTTCTTT.

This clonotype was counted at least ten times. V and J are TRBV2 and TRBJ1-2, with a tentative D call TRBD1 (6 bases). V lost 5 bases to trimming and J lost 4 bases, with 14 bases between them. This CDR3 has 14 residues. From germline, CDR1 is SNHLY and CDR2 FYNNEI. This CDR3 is CASSPLGTSYGYTF. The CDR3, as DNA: TGTGCCAGCAGTCCCCTTGGGACAAGCTATGGCTACACCTTC.

The CDR3: CASRSLSGGVTGELFF. Written as DNA, the CDR3 is TGTGCCAGCAGGTCCCTCAGCGGGGGGGTAACCGGGGAGCTGTTTTTT. The chain has TRBV6-5 and TRBJ2-2, with 10 positions matching TRBD2. J gave up 5 bases and V 6 bases, and 9 bases lay outside the gene matches. This CDR3 has 16 amino acids. Per germline, CDR1 MNHEY and CDR2 SVGAGI.

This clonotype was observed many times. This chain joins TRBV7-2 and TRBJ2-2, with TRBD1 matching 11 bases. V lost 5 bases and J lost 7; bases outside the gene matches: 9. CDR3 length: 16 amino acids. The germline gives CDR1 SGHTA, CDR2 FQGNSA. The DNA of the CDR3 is TGTGCCAGCAGCCAACGGACAGGGGGCTCTTTCGGGGAGCTGTTTTTT. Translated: CASSQRTGGSFGELFF.

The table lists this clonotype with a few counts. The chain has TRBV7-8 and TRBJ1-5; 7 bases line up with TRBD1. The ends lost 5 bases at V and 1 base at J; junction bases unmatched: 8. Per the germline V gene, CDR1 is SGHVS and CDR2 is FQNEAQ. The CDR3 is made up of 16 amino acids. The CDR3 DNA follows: TGTGCCAGCAGCCTTATCTCAGGGGGAAGCAATCAGCCCCAGCATTTT. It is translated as CASSLISGGSNQPQHF.

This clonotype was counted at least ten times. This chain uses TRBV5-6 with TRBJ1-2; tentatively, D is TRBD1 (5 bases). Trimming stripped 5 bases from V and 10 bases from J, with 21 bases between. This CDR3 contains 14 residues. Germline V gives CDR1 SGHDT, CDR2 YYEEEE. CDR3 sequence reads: CASSPLAVGGVYTF. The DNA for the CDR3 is TGTGCCAGCAGTCCCTTAGCGGTTGGAGGGGTCTACACCTTC. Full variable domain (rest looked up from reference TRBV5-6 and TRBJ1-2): DAGVTQSPTHLIKTRGQQVTLRCSPKSGHDTVSWYQQALGQGPQFIFQYYEEEERQRGNFPDRFSGHQFPNYSSELNVNALLLGDSALYLCASSPLAVGGVYTFGSGTRLTVV.

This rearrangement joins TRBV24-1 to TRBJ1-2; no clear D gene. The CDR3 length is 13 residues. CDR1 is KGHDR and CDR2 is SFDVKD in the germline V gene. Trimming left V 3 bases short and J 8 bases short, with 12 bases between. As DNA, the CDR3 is TGTGCCACCAGTGATGGGGTGATGGACGGCTACACCTTC. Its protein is CATSDGVMDGYTF.

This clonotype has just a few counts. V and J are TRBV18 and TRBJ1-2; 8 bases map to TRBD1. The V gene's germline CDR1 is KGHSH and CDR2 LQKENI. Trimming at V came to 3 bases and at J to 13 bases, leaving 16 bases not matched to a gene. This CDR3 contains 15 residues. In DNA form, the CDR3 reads TGTGCCAGCTCACCTACAGCCGAGGGACAGGCACTACGCACCTTC. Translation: CASSPTAEGQALRTF.

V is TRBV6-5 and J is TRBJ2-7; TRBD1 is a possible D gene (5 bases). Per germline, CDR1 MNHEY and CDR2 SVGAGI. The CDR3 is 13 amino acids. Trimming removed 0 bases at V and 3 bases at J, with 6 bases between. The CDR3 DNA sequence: TGTGCCAGCAGTTACTCTGACAGCTACGAGCAGTACTTC. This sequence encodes CASSYSDSYEQYF.